Reported below is one TCR beta chain. Its specificity is unknown. Only in-frame clones appear in the TCRdb table, and some are missing; sequencing was by immunoSEQ multiplex PCR. Of 9,000 to 10,000 clones in the sample, nearly 80% were seen once. The data stem from a study of T cells and copy number aberrations in small-cell lung cancer. The CDR3 has 15 amino acids. With 6 bases removed from V and 3 bases from J, the gap between germline ends came to 17 bases. Looked up from germline, CDR1 is PRHDT and CDR2 is FYEKMQ (reference sequence). Limited-stage small-cell lung cancer patients underwent surgery between 2008 and 2020. All donors had upfront surgery without preoperative chemotherapy, radiotherapy or any immunotherapy. The study, taken as a whole, reports: Tumors showed lower T-cell density, richness and clonality than adjacent lung, though density did not differ significantly. The study's sample size was small, so findings need validation.

The sequence derives from a man aged 60 to 69 with small cell lung cancer. The V call is TRBV13, the J call TRBJ2-5; a possible D gene is TRBD2 (6 bases). The sequencing sample was made of normal tissue next to the tumor. The CDR3 here is CASRAEVGGEETQYF. CDR3 sequence (DNA): TGTGCCAGCAGAGCAGAGGTGGGGGGAGAAGAGACCCAGTACTTC.